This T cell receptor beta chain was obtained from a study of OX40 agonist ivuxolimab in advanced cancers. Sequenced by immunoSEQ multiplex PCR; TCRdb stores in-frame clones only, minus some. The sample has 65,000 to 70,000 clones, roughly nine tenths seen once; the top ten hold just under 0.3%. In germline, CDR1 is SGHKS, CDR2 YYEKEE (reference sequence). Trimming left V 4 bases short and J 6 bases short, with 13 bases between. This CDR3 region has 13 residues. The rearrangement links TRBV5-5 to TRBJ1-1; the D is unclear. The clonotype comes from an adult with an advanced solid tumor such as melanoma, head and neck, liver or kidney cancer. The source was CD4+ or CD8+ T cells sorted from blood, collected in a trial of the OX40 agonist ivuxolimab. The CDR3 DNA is TGTGCCAGCAGCCCCACGCCGGAAGCTGAAGCTTTCTTT. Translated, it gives CASSPTPEAEAFF.